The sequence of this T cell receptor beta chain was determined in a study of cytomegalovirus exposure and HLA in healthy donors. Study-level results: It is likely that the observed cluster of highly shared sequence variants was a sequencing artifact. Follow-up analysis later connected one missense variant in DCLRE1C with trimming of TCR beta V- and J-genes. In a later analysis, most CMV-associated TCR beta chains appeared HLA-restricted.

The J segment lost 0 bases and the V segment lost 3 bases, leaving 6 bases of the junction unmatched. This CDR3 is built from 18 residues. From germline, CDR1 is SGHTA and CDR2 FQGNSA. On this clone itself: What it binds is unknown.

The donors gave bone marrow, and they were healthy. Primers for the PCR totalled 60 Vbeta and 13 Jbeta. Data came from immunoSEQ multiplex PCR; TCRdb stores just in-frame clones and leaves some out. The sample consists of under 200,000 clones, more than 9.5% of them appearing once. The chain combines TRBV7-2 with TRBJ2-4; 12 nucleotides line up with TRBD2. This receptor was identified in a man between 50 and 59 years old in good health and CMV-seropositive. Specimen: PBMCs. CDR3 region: CASSFPLAGGLAKNIQYF. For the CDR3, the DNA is TGTGCCAGCAGCTTTCCCCTAGCGGGGGGGTTAGCCAAAAACATTCAGTACTTC.